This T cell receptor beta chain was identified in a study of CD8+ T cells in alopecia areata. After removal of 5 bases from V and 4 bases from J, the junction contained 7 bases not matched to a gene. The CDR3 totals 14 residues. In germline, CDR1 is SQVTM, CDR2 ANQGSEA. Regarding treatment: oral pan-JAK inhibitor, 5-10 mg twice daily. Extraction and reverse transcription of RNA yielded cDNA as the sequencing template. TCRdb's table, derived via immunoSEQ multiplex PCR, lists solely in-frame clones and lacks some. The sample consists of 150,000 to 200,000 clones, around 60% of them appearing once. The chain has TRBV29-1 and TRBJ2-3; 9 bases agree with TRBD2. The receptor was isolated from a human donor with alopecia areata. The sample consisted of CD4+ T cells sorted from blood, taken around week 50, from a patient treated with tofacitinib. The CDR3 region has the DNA TGCAGCGTTACTCTAGCGGGGCGGGCAGATACGCAGTATTTT. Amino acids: CSVTLAGRADTQYF.